This T cell receptor (beta chain) stems from a study of blood T cell repertoires in COVID-19. Data came from immunoSEQ multiplex PCR; TCRdb stores just in-frame clones and leaves some out. Altogether about 230,000 clones are present, 65% to 90% being singletons, with the ten largest covering approximately 7.4%. CDR3 length: 13 amino acids. Germline CDR1 and CDR2: SEHNR and FQNEAQ (reference sequence). Trimming left V 1 base short and J 6 bases short, with 4 bases between. The material sequenced was peripheral blood. The receptor was isolated from a woman in her fifties or sixties with acute or convalescent COVID-19. V is TRBV7-9 and J is TRBJ1-6; no clear D. CDR3 residues: CASSLESNSPLHF. For the CDR3, the DNA is TGTGCCAGCAGCTTAGAGAGTAATTCACCCCTCCACTTT.